These T cell receptor beta chains were read from a single sample in a study of identical twins. TCRdb itself ran the 5' RACE reads through MiXCR, one entry per CDR3 protein. The profile shows around 100,000 distinct CDR3 sequences, 5.9% of them singletons. The sequenced material came from memory T cells sorted from blood. Every receptor here comes from a woman aged 45 to 65 in good health. Both conserved end residues are part of each CDR3. Each record gives: V gene, D gene, J gene, CDR3 protein. The D gene is left open where the match is weak.

v_call: TRBV7-9; d_call: TRBD2; j_call: TRBJ2-3; cdr3_aa: CASSFPGLAGADTQYF
v_call: TRBV14; d_call: TRBD2; j_call: TRBJ2-1; cdr3_aa: CASSPKLAGVREQFF
v_call: TRBV20-1; d_call: TRBD1; j_call: TRBJ2-7; cdr3_aa: CSAPGQGDYEQYF
v_call: TRBV7-9; d_call: -; j_call: TRBJ2-1; cdr3_aa: CASSRIRDGNEQFF
v_call: TRBV14; d_call: TRBD2; j_call: TRBJ2-6; cdr3_aa: CASSQVKALAGGTGANVLTF
v_call: TRBV21-1; d_call: -; j_call: TRBJ1-6; cdr3_aa: CASSIVLKDSPLHF
v_call: TRBV9; d_call: -; j_call: TRBJ2-3; cdr3_aa: CASSGTSDTQYF
v_call: TRBV29-1; d_call: -; j_call: TRBJ2-1; cdr3_aa: CSVEMLAYNEQFF
v_call: TRBV6-1; d_call: TRBD1; j_call: TRBJ2-1; cdr3_aa: CATLPDRVREQFF
v_call: TRBV18; d_call: -; j_call: TRBJ2-1; cdr3_aa: CASSPPGKARGHSEQFF
v_call: TRBV20-1; d_call: TRBD2; j_call: TRBJ2-7; cdr3_aa: CSASYSGGGSSYEQYF
v_call: TRBV4-1; d_call: TRBD2; j_call: TRBJ2-2; cdr3_aa: CASSQGHGAGPNTGELFF
v_call: TRBV20-1; d_call: -; j_call: TRBJ1-2; cdr3_aa: CSARAPGPGYTF
v_call: TRBV29-1; d_call: -; j_call: TRBJ2-1; cdr3_aa: CSVGVSATNEQFF
v_call: TRBV19; d_call: -; j_call: TRBJ1-3; cdr3_aa: CAISPGTGNTIYF
v_call: TRBV20-1; d_call: TRBD2; j_call: TRBJ2-1; cdr3_aa: CSARKIAGDGYNEQFF
v_call: TRBV2; d_call: TRBD1; j_call: TRBJ1-5; cdr3_aa: CAGLTGNQPQHF
v_call: TRBV5-6; d_call: -; j_call: TRBJ1-1; cdr3_aa: CASSLDTEAFF
v_call: TRBV9; d_call: TRBD1; j_call: TRBJ2-1; cdr3_aa: CASSPGTGQFF
v_call: TRBV7-2; d_call: -; j_call: TRBJ2-1; cdr3_aa: CASSSSRGLQFF
v_call: TRBV5-4; d_call: -; j_call: TRBJ2-3; cdr3_aa: CASSLGRGADTQYF
v_call: TRBV12-3/TRBV12-4; d_call: TRBD2; j_call: TRBJ2-5; cdr3_aa: CASSFGGEQTQYF
v_call: TRBV7-9; d_call: -; j_call: TRBJ2-6; cdr3_aa: CASTLTGANVLTF
v_call: TRBV20-1; d_call: -; j_call: TRBJ1-2; cdr3_aa: CSARRGQSYGYTF
v_call: TRBV6-1; d_call: -; j_call: TRBJ1-6; cdr3_aa: CASSESSATARSPLHF
v_call: TRBV20-1; d_call: TRBD2; j_call: TRBJ2-1; cdr3_aa: CSASDAGTRGDNEQFF
v_call: TRBV5-1; d_call: TRBD1; j_call: TRBJ1-5; cdr3_aa: CASSLYPLTGGLNQPQHF
v_call: TRBV6-1; d_call: -; j_call: TRBJ1-6; cdr3_aa: CASSVQGNSPLHF
v_call: TRBV30; d_call: TRBD2; j_call: TRBJ2-1; cdr3_aa: CAWIRGLAGDEQFF
v_call: TRBV19; d_call: -; j_call: TRBJ2-1; cdr3_aa: CASSIRGSYNEQFF
v_call: TRBV29-1; d_call: TRBD1; j_call: TRBJ1-5; cdr3_aa: CSVRTGQPNQPQHF
v_call: TRBV5-1; d_call: -; j_call: TRBJ2-3; cdr3_aa: CASSPGQSTDTQYF
v_call: TRBV5-1; d_call: -; j_call: TRBJ2-3; cdr3_aa: CASSTAGATDTQYF
v_call: TRBV20-1; d_call: -; j_call: TRBJ2-1; cdr3_aa: CSARDKSSYNEQFF
v_call: TRBV20-1; d_call: TRBD2; j_call: TRBJ2-1; cdr3_aa: CSASAGGLHNEQFF
v_call: TRBV7-6; d_call: TRBD1; j_call: TRBJ1-1; cdr3_aa: CASSLTDRGTEAFF
v_call: TRBV5-4; d_call: TRBD2; j_call: TRBJ2-1; cdr3_aa: CASSLAGRGRRSYNEQFF
v_call: TRBV7-2; d_call: -; j_call: TRBJ2-7; cdr3_aa: CASSFGADYEQYF
v_call: TRBV19; d_call: -; j_call: TRBJ1-1; cdr3_aa: CATTDPGRTNTEAFF
v_call: TRBV5-1; d_call: -; j_call: TRBJ1-1; cdr3_aa: CASSLGTSEVATEAFF
v_call: TRBV20-1; d_call: -; j_call: TRBJ2-3; cdr3_aa: CSVRDTSTDTQYF
v_call: TRBV6-1; d_call: -; j_call: TRBJ1-5; cdr3_aa: CASKAQINQPQHF
v_call: TRBV5-1; d_call: TRBD1; j_call: TRBJ2-5; cdr3_aa: CASSSTGKGQETQYF
v_call: TRBV18; d_call: -; j_call: TRBJ2-3; cdr3_aa: CASSPPGPSTQYF
v_call: TRBV12-3/TRBV12-4; d_call: -; j_call: TRBJ2-5; cdr3_aa: CASSSEGQHRTQYF
v_call: TRBV5-1; d_call: TRBD1; j_call: TRBJ2-1; cdr3_aa: CASSAQGGRYEQFF
v_call: TRBV15; d_call: -; j_call: TRBJ1-1; cdr3_aa: CATSRGGASEAFF
v_call: TRBV27; d_call: -; j_call: TRBJ2-1; cdr3_aa: CASSLSMSFSLYNEQFF
v_call: TRBV12-3/TRBV12-4; d_call: TRBD1; j_call: TRBJ2-2; cdr3_aa: CASSRQGWNTGELFF
v_call: TRBV20-1; d_call: -; j_call: TRBJ1-1; cdr3_aa: CSPRGLLNTEAFF
v_call: TRBV5-1; d_call: -; j_call: TRBJ2-3; cdr3_aa: CASQGTRTDTQYF
v_call: TRBV6-5; d_call: -; j_call: TRBJ2-7; cdr3_aa: CASGRDSSYEQYF
v_call: TRBV9; d_call: TRBD2; j_call: TRBJ2-1; cdr3_aa: CASSVGFGRFNEQFF
v_call: TRBV24-1; d_call: -; j_call: TRBJ2-1; cdr3_aa: CATSDSPREQFF